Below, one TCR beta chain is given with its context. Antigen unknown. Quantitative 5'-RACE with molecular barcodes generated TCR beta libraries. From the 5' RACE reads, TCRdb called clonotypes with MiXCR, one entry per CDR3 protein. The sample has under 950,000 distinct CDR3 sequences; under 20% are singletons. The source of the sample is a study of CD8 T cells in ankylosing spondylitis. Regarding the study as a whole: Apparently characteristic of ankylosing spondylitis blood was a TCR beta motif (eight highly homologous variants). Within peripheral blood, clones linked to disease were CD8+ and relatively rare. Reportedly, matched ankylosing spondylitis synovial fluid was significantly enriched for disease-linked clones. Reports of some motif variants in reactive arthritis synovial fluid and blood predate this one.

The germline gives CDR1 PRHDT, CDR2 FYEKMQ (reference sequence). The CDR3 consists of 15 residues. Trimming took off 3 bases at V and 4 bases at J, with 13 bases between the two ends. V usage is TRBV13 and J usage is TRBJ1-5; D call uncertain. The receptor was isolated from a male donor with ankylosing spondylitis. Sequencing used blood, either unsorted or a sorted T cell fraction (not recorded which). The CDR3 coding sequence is TGTGCCAGCAGCTTTTCACGGCAGAGAAATCAGCCCCAGCATTTT. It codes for CASSFSRQRNQPQHF.